One and the same sample provided the 15 T cell receptor beta chains below, sequenced in a study of T cell repertoires in cytomegalovirus infection. TCRdb passed the reads through MiXCR, listing each CDR3 protein once. There are 700,000 to 850,000 distinct CDR3 sequences in the sample; approximately 29% occur only once, and 12% lies in the top ten. The antigens of these receptors remain unknown. This specimen was cultured CD8+ T cells from PBMCs, taken from culture after CMV antigen stimulation. The receptor set was obtained from a human donor in good health (CMV status not recorded). Some clones in this sample may be carry-over from other donors' samples.

This clonotype occurred a few times. The V gene is TRBV14, the J gene TRBJ2-1, with TRBD2 matching 11 bases. In germline, CDR1 is SGHDN, CDR2 FVKESK. The ends lost 2 bases at V and 7 bases at J; junction bases unmatched: 4. The CDR3 is 15 residues long. CDR3 nucleotide sequence: TGTGCCAGCAGCCAACCTAGCGGGGGGTTGAATGAGCAGTTCTTC. Its protein is CASSQPSGGLNEQFF.

This sequence joins TRBV10-3 and TRBJ1-2; 8 nucleotides line up with TRBD1. Germline values: CDR1 ENHRY, CDR2 SYGVKD. V lost 9 bases, J lost 8 bases, and 8 bases stayed unmatched. CDR3 length equals 12 residues. The CDR3 here is CAIDRGGRGYTF. Here the CDR3 DNA reads TGTGCCATTGACAGGGGAGGAAGAGGCTACACCTTC.

V is TRBV6-2 or TRBV6-3 and J is TRBJ2-1; 10 positions match TRBD1. V trimming: 11 bases; J trimming: 8 bases; junction bases outside the gene matches: 15. CDR1 MNHEY and CDR2 SVGEGT come from the germline V gene. The CDR3 has 15 residues. The CDR3 DNA reads TGTGCCTCGCACACTGGGGACAGGGGTGTCGATGAGCAGTTCTTC. It encodes CASHTGDRGVDEQFF.

This clonotype was counted only a few times. The CDR3 sequence: CSVEYPDSNTEAFF. Written as DNA, the CDR3 is TGCAGCGTTGAATATCCGGATTCGAACACTGAAGCTTTCTTT. This rearrangement joins TRBV29-1 to TRBJ1-1, with D unclear. CDR3 length equals 14 residues. CDR1 is SQVTM, CDR2 ANQGSEA, per germline. Trimming cost V 2 bases and J 1 base, with 11 bases left between them.

This clonotype occurred many times. The V call is TRBV7-2, the J call TRBJ1-5; TRBD1 agrees at 9 bases. The length of the CDR3 is 18 residues. The germline V gene has CDR1 SGHTA and CDR2 FQGNSA. Trimming removed 0 bases from V and 0 bases from J; junction bases left unmatched: 6. The CDR3 region is CASSLAGTGFYSNQPQHF. The CDR3 DNA reads TGTGCCAGCAGCTTAGCCGGGACAGGGTTCTATAGCAATCAGCCCCAGCATTTT.

The V call is TRBV6-6, the J call TRBJ2-1; D ambiguous. V was clipped by 2 bases and J by 5 bases, with 7 bases between them. Germline loops: CDR1 MNHNY, CDR2 SVGAGI (reference sequence). CDR3 length equals 13 residues. In DNA form, the CDR3 reads TGTGCCAGCAGTTACGGGCAGAACAATGAGCAGTTCTTC. Encoded protein: CASSYGQNNEQFF.

The table lists this clonotype with a few counts. V and J are TRBV18 and TRBJ2-3; D unclear. V lost 0 bases and J lost 0, with 13 bases in between. CDR1 is KGHSH, CDR2 LQKENI, per germline. This CDR3 is built from 17 residues. The CDR3 spells CASSPPVAEISTDTQYF. The CDR3, as DNA: TGTGCCAGCTCACCACCGGTCGCAGAGATTAGCACAGATACGCAGTATTTT.

In nucleotides, the CDR3 is TGTGCCAGCAGTTTCCCAAGCGGGGGGGCGTGGAATGAGCAGTTCTTC. It yields the protein CASSFPSGGAWNEQFF. V usage is TRBV27 and J usage is TRBJ2-1; TRBD2 matches at 10 bases. V was clipped by 3 bases and J by 7 bases; unmatched bases: 9. The CDR3 is 16 amino acids. CDR1 MNHEY and CDR2 SMNVEV come from the germline V gene (reference sequence).

The rearrangement joins TRBV19 to TRBJ1-3; D possibly corresponds to TRBD1 (5 bases). Per germline, CDR1 LNHDA and CDR2 SQIVND (reference sequence). This CDR3 region has 16 residues. V was trimmed by 5 bases and J by 0 bases, leaving 14 bases between them. CDR3 sequence: CASSYRSAFSGNTIYF. The CDR3 coding sequence is TGTGCCAGTAGTTACAGGAGCGCGTTCTCTGGAAACACCATATATTTT.

The rearrangement joins TRBV7-9 to TRBJ2-7, with 7 nucleotides matching TRBD1. The V and J ends lost 5 bases and 6 bases, in that order; junction bases with no gene match: 4. Germline V gene lookup returns CDR1 SEHNR and CDR2 FQNEAQ (reference sequence). The CDR3 consists of 12 residues. CDR3 nucleotide sequence: TGTGCCAGCAGCCAGGGGGTTCGCGAGCAGTACGTC. Translating it yields CASSQGVREQYV.

The CDR3, as DNA: TGTGCCAGCAGTTCCGGACAGGGACCCTCCTACAATGAGCAGTTCTTC. Its protein is CASSSGQGPSYNEQFF. The chain recombines TRBV27 with TRBJ2-1; 8 positions match TRBD1. The CDR3 totals 16 residues. CDR1 is MNHEY and CDR2 is SMNVEV in the germline V gene (reference sequence). With V trimmed by 4 bases and J by 0 bases, 5 bases remained unmatched.

The genes are TRBV4-3 and TRBJ2-1; TRBD1 matches 9 bases. This CDR3 region has 17 residues. Germline V gene data show CDR1 as LGHNA and CDR2 as YSLEER. V lost 7 bases, J lost 4 bases, and 14 bases stayed unmatched. CDR3 residues: CASTKKGQGKGYNEQFF. The CDR3 bases are TGCGCCAGCACCAAAAAGGGACAGGGTAAGGGATACAATGAGCAGTTCTTC.

The chain uses TRBV6-1 and TRBJ1-5; D unresolved. The CDR3 length is 12 residues. Germline CDR1 and CDR2: MNHNS and SASEGT. V dropped 6 bases and J dropped 5 bases, with 8 bases sitting between them. Written as DNA, the CDR3 is TGTGCCAGCAGACTGAACTATCAGCCCCAGCATTTT. Amino acids: CASRLNYQPQHF.

This clonotype has more than one count but fewer than ten. The rearrangement uses TRBV9 and TRBJ1-2, with 7 bases matching TRBD1. V shed 3 bases, J shed 6 bases, and the junction held 8 bases outside the gene matches. CDR3 length: 14 residues. Germline V gene lookup returns CDR1 SGDLS and CDR2 YYNGEE. The CDR3 spells CASSEGYQGDGYTF. CDR3 in DNA: TGTGCCAGCAGCGAGGGATACCAGGGGGATGGCTACACCTTC.

The J gene is TRBJ2-1, the V gene TRBV7-3; TRBD2 matches 9 bases. CDR3 size: 16 residues. CDR1 and CDR2 from the germline V gene are SGHTA and FQGTGA. The junction had 11 bases not matched to a gene; V was cut back by 5 bases and J by 6 bases. CDR3 in amino acids: CASSVLAGGPFNEQFF. The CDR3 DNA sequence: TGTGCCAGCAGCGTGCTGGCGGGGGGGCCGTTCAATGAGCAGTTCTTC.